The text below deals with one T cell receptor beta chain. This entry comes from a study of blood T cell repertoires in COVID-19. Study-wide context: Sample material is recorded as cDNA or gDNA derived from T cells, B-cell-depleted T cells, or PBMCs.

Data came from immunoSEQ multiplex PCR; TCRdb stores just in-frame clones and leaves some out. There are some 150,000 clones in the sample; about 90% occur only once, and approximately 0.59% lies in the top ten. The CDR3 has 14 residues. Germline CDR1 and CDR2: MNHEY and SVGAGI. V gave up 5 bases and J gave up 8 bases; unmatched junction bases: 11. This chain links TRBV6-5 with TRBJ1-2; 7 bases map to TRBD1. Sequencing used peripheral blood. This TCR was sampled from a man aged 50 to 59 with acute or convalescent COVID-19. The CDR3 DNA reads as TGTGCCAGCAGTCCTGACAGGGCCTTTGGAGGCTACACCTTC. Translation gives CASSPDRAFGGYTF.